This is a list of T cell receptor beta chains from one sample in a study of blood T cells in healthy people across ages. TCRdb re-called the 5' RACE reads with MiXCR, one entry per CDR3 protein. The sample carries around 780,000 distinct CDR3 sequences, around a quarter recorded once. These records were also assigned to another study, of T cells of mothers and their children.

The sample taken for sequencing was blood. The receptors originated from a boy aged 10-17 years in good health. CDR3s include the opening cysteine and the closing phenylalanine or tryptophan. The D gene is left open where the match is weak. Clone size is given for some rows only: seen once, a few or many times, or a class if the clone is expanded.

v_gene,j_gene,d_gene,abundance,CDR3aa,CDR3nt
TRBV6-5,TRBJ1-2,.,.,CASSYYYQASYGYTF,TGTGCCAGCAGTTATTATTACCAAGCAAGCTATGGCTACACCTTC
TRBV6-1,TRBJ1-2,.,.,CASSILRESNYGHTF,TGTGCCAGCAGTATCCTCAGGGAGTCGAACTATGGCCACACCTTC
TRBV20-1,TRBJ2-2,TRBD2,.,CSARDQGGGATGELFF,TGCAGTGCTAGAGATCAAGGCGGGGGGGCAACCGGGGAGCTGTTTTTT
TRBV2,TRBJ2-3,.,.,CASSDSLRTDTQYF,TGTGCCAGCAGTGATAGCCTCCGCACAGATACGCAGTATTTT
TRBV15,TRBJ2-1,.,.,CATSLQGGGSYNEQFF,TGTGCCACCAGCTTACAGGGGGGGGGCTCCTACAATGAGCAGTTCTTC
TRBV6-1,TRBJ2-1,TRBD2,few,CASRASGGPKQFF,TGTGCCAGCAGAGCTAGCGGGGGGCCCAAGCAGTTCTTC
TRBV4-1,TRBJ1-3,.,few,CASSQSTGTHSGNTIYF,TGCGCCAGCAGCCAATCAACCGGGACACACTCTGGAAACACCATATATTTT
TRBV20-1,TRBJ2-5,TRBD2,few,CSARAPFSNREAQYF,TGCAGTGCTAGAGCTCCTTTCAGCAACCGGGAGGCTCAGTACTTC
TRBV18,TRBJ2-7,.,.,CASSPTVGHEQYF,TGTGCCAGCTCACCGACAGTCGGCCACGAGCAGTACTTC
TRBV12-5,TRBJ2-5,TRBD2,few,CASSQTGGPVETQYF,TGTGCTAGTTCGCAAACGGGGGGGCCAGTAGAGACCCAGTACTTC
TRBV29-1,TRBJ2-3,.,.,CSVDSSYTDTQYF,TGCAGCGTTGATTCTAGTTACACAGATACGCAGTATTTT
TRBV20-1,TRBJ2-5,.,few,CSASGVKGETRYF,TGCAGTGCTAGCGGGGTAAAAGGAGAGACCCGGTACTTC
TRBV12-3/TRBV12-4,TRBJ2-1,TRBD2,.,CASSLATSGEQFF,TGTGCCAGCAGTTTAGCGACTAGCGGTGAGCAGTTCTTC
TRBV20-1,TRBJ2-1,.,few,CSAIAWGYNEQFF,TGCAGTGCTATAGCGTGGGGGTACAATGAGCAGTTCTTC
TRBV27,TRBJ1-1,TRBD1,.,CASSSPLRDRNTEAFF,TGTGCCAGCAGTTCCCCCCTGAGGGACAGGAACACTGAAGCTTTCTTT
TRBV6-1,TRBJ1-6,TRBD1,few,CASSADRSSYNSPLHF,TGTGCCAGCAGTGCGGACAGGAGCTCCTATAATTCACCCCTCCACTTT
TRBV7-3,TRBJ2-5,.,many,CASSFQGQETQYF,TGTGCCAGCAGTTTTCAGGGCCAAGAGACCCAGTACTTC
TRBV5-1,TRBJ2-5,TRBD1,.,CASSGGTGKQETQYF,TGCGCCAGCAGCGGCGGGACAGGAAAGCAAGAGACCCAGTACTTC
TRBV7-6,TRBJ1-3,.,.,CASSLGAGRTGNTIYF,TGTGCCAGCAGCTTAGGAGCAGGGAGGACTGGAAACACCATATATTTT
TRBV28,TRBJ2-7,.,few,CASSRRITYEQYF,TGTGCCAGCAGCAGACGGATTACCTACGAGCAGTACTTC
TRBV7-3,TRBJ2-1,TRBD2,.,CASSSTSGGLNEQFF,TGTGCCAGCAGCTCGACTAGCGGGGGACTCAATGAGCAGTTCTTC
TRBV5-1,TRBJ2-5,TRBD2,.,CASSAQGLAIETQYF,TGCGCCAGCAGCGCCCAAGGACTAGCTATCGAGACCCAGTACTTC
TRBV7-2,TRBJ1-3,.,.,CASSLSRAAGLGNTIYF,TGTGCCAGCAGCTTATCTCGAGCAGCCGGGTTAGGAAACACCATATATTTT
TRBV9,TRBJ2-2,.,.,CASSVAGPTGELFF,TGTGCCAGCAGCGTAGCTGGGCCCACCGGGGAGCTGTTTTTT